This TCR beta chain is from a study of CD8+ T cells in alopecia areata. Indicated treatment: oral pan-JAK inhibitor, 5-10 mg twice daily. Extraction and reverse transcription of RNA yielded cDNA as the sequencing template. Method: immunoSEQ multiplex PCR; TCRdb's copy keeps in-frame clones and lacks some. The data show approximately 200,000 clones, roughly 64% seen once. This clone was recorded a few times. The origin of this receptor is a human donor with alopecia areata. This specimen consisted of CD4+ T cells sorted from blood, obtained at week 24, from a patient treated with tofacitinib.

CDR3 in DNA: TGTGCCTGGAGCACGCTAGCGGGAGGGCCAGATACGCAGTATTTT. Protein sequence: CAWSTLAGGPDTQYF. This sequence joins TRBV30 and TRBJ2-3; 12 bases align to TRBD2. The V segment lost 3 bases and the J segment 4 bases; nucleotides outside the gene matches: 5. Germline V gene sequence: CDR1 GTSNPN, CDR2 SVGIG (reference sequence). The CDR3 covers 15 residues.